Following are 22 T cell receptor beta chains from one sample sequenced in a study of T-cell reconstitution after alpha-beta-depleted transplantation in children. A TCRbeta library incorporating unique molecular identifiers was prepared. TCRdb redid the calling of the PCR reads with MiXCR, one entry per CDR3 protein. Of around 250,000 distinct CDR3 sequences in the sample, about 10% were seen once. Sequencing used PBMCs from the stem cell graft donor, obtained from the stem cell graft. These receptors originate from a human donor who donated a stem cell graft to a child with SCID.

This clonotype has more than one count but fewer than ten. The chain is built from TRBV10-3 and TRBJ1-1, with no clear D. Trimming took off 10 bases at V and 3 bases at J, with 12 bases between the two ends. Germline CDR1 is ENHRY and CDR2 is SYGVKD. The CDR3 runs 12 residues. The CDR3 loop reads CATVNGDTEAFF. For the CDR3, the DNA is TGTGCCACTGTCAATGGGGACACTGAAGCTTTCTTT.

This clonotype appeared a few times. The chain is built from TRBV5-1 and TRBJ1-2, with a possible D match to TRBD1 (5 bases). V lost 4 bases and J 3 bases, leaving 7 bases between the germline ends. CDR1 is SGHRS, CDR2 YFSETQ, per germline. CDR3 length: 12 amino acids. CDR3 sequence: CASSPTDYGYTF. CDR3 DNA: TGCGCCAGCAGCCCGACAGACTATGGCTACACCTTC.

This clonotype was seen many times. The chain combines TRBV9 with TRBJ2-5; D not certain. The germline CDR1 and CDR2 sequences are SGDLS and YYNGEE. V shed 4 bases and J shed 7 bases, with 14 bases lying between them. CDR3 length equals 13 residues. The CDR3 region is CASSPTALGTQYF. CDR3 nucleotide sequence: TGTGCCAGCAGCCCAACCGCCCTGGGGACCCAGTACTTC.

The chain has TRBV10-3 and TRBJ1-1, with D unresolved. Trimming took off 10 bases at V and 0 bases at J, with 12 bases between the two ends. This CDR3 is built from 13 residues. Germline values: CDR1 ENHRY, CDR2 SYGVKD. The CDR3 bases are TGTGCCACCGCCAAGGCCGTGAACACTGAAGCTTTCTTT. Translating it yields CATAKAVNTEAFF.

This clonotype was observed many times. J is TRBJ2-7 and V is TRBV5-1; D gene ambiguous. CDR1 and CDR2 (germline): SGHRS, YFSETQ. This CDR3 is built from 13 residues. The ends were cut back, 0 bases at V and 4 bases at J, with 8 bases in the middle. The CDR3 reads CASSLDAEYEQYF. Written as DNA, the CDR3 is TGCGCCAGCAGCTTGGACGCAGAATACGAGCAGTACTTC.

This clonotype came up a few times. The chain joins TRBV19 to TRBJ2-2; D possibly matches TRBD1 or TRBD2 (5 bases each). V was trimmed by 1 base and J by 6 bases, leaving 9 bases between them. The germline CDR1 and CDR2 sequences are LNHDA and SQIVND (reference sequence). The length of the CDR3 is 14 residues. The CDR3 here is CASSIVGGAGELFF. CDR3 DNA: TGTGCCAGTAGTATAGTTGGGGGAGCCGGGGAGCTGTTTTTT.

A few counts support this clonotype. The rearrangement uses TRBV7-3 and TRBJ1-5; D is unresolved. Germline V lookup: CDR1 SGHTA, CDR2 FQGTGA. The CDR3 loop spans 14 amino acids. V gave up 3 bases and J gave up 5 bases, with 11 bases separating them. DNA for the CDR3: TGTGCCAGCAGCTTTGAGAGTATCGATCAGCCCCAGCATTTT. This translates into CASSFESIDQPQHF.

DNA for the CDR3: TGTGCCAGCAGCTTAGCCGTAAGCTCTGGGGCCAACGTCCTGACTTTC. Protein sequence: CASSLAVSSGANVLTF. The chain uses TRBV7-9 and TRBJ2-6, with D hard to call. Germline V gene lookup returns CDR1 SEHNR and CDR2 FQNEAQ (reference sequence). This CDR3 is built from 16 residues. V lost 0 bases to trimming and J lost 0 bases, with 6 bases between them.

The table lists this clonotype with many counts. J is TRBJ2-1 and V is TRBV5-1; D not resolved. The CDR3 totals 15 residues. V was cut by 1 base and J by 4 bases, with 12 bases left in between. CDR1 and CDR2 from the germline V gene are SGHRS and YFSETQ. The CDR3, as DNA: TGCGCCAGCAGCTTGAGCTCAGCCGATTACAATGAGCAGTTCTTC. Encoded protein: CASSLSSADYNEQFF.

V gene TRBV3-1 combines with J gene TRBJ2-7, with D perhaps matching TRBD2 (5 bases). The CDR3 runs to 12 residues. V was trimmed by 5 bases and J by 6 bases, leaving 11 bases between them. The germline V gene encodes CDR1 LGHDT and CDR2 YNNKEL (reference sequence). CDR3 DNA sequence: TGTGCCAGCAGCTTCCTAGCTTCCGAGCAGTACTTC. Its translation is CASSFLASEQYF.

This clonotype was observed at least ten times. The CDR3 loop is CSVEDRDGYTF. As DNA, the CDR3 is TGCAGCGTTGAAGACAGGGACGGCTACACCTTC. V is TRBV29-1 and J is TRBJ1-2; maybe TRBD1 (5 bases). Trimming cost V 0 bases and J 8 bases, with 7 bases left between them. The length of the CDR3 is 11 residues. Germline V gene sequence: CDR1 SQVTM, CDR2 ANQGSEA.

This clonotype was observed a few times. The chain links TRBV5-1 to TRBJ2-3, with D tentatively TRBD2 (6 bases). V lost 7 bases and J 2 bases, leaving 11 bases between the germline ends. The CDR3 has 13 amino acids. The germline V gene encodes CDR1 SGHRS and CDR2 YFSETQ. CDR3 bases: TGCGCCAGCTCCGGGGGAGACACAGATACGCAGTATTTT. Residues: CASSGGDTDTQYF.

This chain links TRBV11-2 with TRBJ2-3; 7 bases line up with TRBD2. The germline V gene encodes CDR1 SGHAT and CDR2 FQNNGV. Trimming took 2 bases from V and 0 from J; bases not matched to a gene: 11. The CDR3 sequence is 18 residues long. The CDR3 protein is CASSLKSSWGGSTDTQYF. DNA for the CDR3: TGTGCCAGCAGCTTAAAGTCTAGCTGGGGGGGTAGCACAGATACGCAGTATTTT.

The rearrangement joins TRBV19 to TRBJ2-1; perhaps TRBD2 as D (6 bases). The V gene lost 5 bases and the J gene lost 16 bases, with 30 bases spanning the gap. Germline V CDR1 and CDR2: LNHDA, SQIVND (reference sequence). The CDR3 is made up of 16 amino acids. The CDR3, as DNA: TGTGCCAGTAGTCCGCAGGGCGGGACGAATTACAATGAGCGTTTCTTC. It specifies CASSPQGGTNYNERFF.

This clonotype has ten or more counts. This rearrangement joins TRBV20-1 to TRBJ2-7, with a tentative D call TRBD2 (5 bases). The CDR3 sequence is 15 residues long. Germline CDR1 and CDR2: DFQATT and SNEGSKA (reference sequence). With 5 bases removed from V and 0 bases from J, the gap between germline ends came to 17 bases. The CDR3 DNA reads as TGCAGTGCTTTATGGCCGACGGGGAGCTCCTACGAGCAGTACTTC. As protein: CSALWPTGSSYEQYF.

This clonotype was seen at least ten times. The chain joins TRBV4-2 to TRBJ2-1; D gene uncertain. V was trimmed by 0 bases and J by 8 bases, leaving 14 bases between them. Per the germline V gene, CDR1 is LGHNA and CDR2 is YNFKEQ. The CDR3 is 15 amino acids. CDR3 in amino acids: CASSQELNSRDEQFF. The CDR3 DNA is TGTGCCAGCAGCCAAGAATTAAATAGCCGCGATGAGCAGTTCTTC.

The CDR3 DNA follows: TGTGCCATCAGTGGAACTCGGGAGACCCAGTACTTC. It encodes CAISGTRETQYF. The gene calls are TRBV10-3 and TRBJ2-5; D not resolved. CDR1 is ENHRY, CDR2 SYGVKD, per germline. The CDR3 runs 12 residues. The germline V and J ends were trimmed by 4 bases and 5 bases, with 8 bases remaining between them.

The chain is built from TRBV14 and TRBJ2-7; TRBD1 aligns across 7 bases. The V and J ends lost 5 bases and 0 bases, in that order; junction bases with no gene match: 7. The CDR3 spans 15 residues. The germline V gene has CDR1 SGHDN and CDR2 FVKESK. CDR3 in amino acids: CASSYRTGYSYEQYF. The CDR3 nucleotides read TGTGCCAGCAGCTACCGGACAGGTTACTCCTACGAGCAGTACTTC.

Ten or more counts support this clonotype. The rearrangement uses TRBV15 and TRBJ1-5; D is possibly TRBD1 (5 bases). This CDR3 has 15 amino acids. Germline V gene lookup returns CDR1 LNHNV and CDR2 YYDKDF (reference sequence). V was shortened by 0 bases and J by 8 bases, with 14 bases between the two germline ends. The CDR3 bases are TGTGCCACCAGCAGAGAAGGGGAAACGTTTGAGCCCCAGCATTTT. It translates to CATSREGETFEPQHF.

This clonotype was detected a few times. This chain uses TRBV6-2 or TRBV6-3 with TRBJ2-1; 13 bases map to TRBD2. The junction had 6 bases not matched to a gene; V was cut back by 6 bases and J by 4 bases. The CDR3 contains 16 residues. Germline loops: CDR1 MNHEY, CDR2 SVGEGT. CDR3 nucleotides: TGTGCCAGCAGCCTACTAGCGGGGGGGCCTTACAATGAGCAGTTCTTC. Encoded protein: CASSLLAGGPYNEQFF.

This clonotype has a handful of counts. The chain employs TRBV20-1 and TRBJ2-5, with unresolved D. Trimming shortened V by 3 bases and J by 5 bases, and 10 bases separated the two germline ends. Germline V gene lookup returns CDR1 DFQATT and CDR2 SNEGSKA (reference sequence). CDR3 length equals 12 residues. The CDR3 protein is CSASREAETQYF. In DNA, the CDR3 is TGCAGTGCTAGTAGGGAAGCGGAGACCCAGTACTTC.

V and J are TRBV9 and TRBJ2-3, with 7 bases identical to TRBD2. Unmatched junction bases numbered 6, after V lost 0 bases and J lost 5 bases. The CDR3 runs 15 residues. Germline loops: CDR1 SGDLS, CDR2 YYNGEE. The CDR3 DNA reads as TGTGCCAGCAGCGTAGCGAGCGGGGCGAGAGATACGCAGTATTTT. As protein: CASSVASGARDTQYF.